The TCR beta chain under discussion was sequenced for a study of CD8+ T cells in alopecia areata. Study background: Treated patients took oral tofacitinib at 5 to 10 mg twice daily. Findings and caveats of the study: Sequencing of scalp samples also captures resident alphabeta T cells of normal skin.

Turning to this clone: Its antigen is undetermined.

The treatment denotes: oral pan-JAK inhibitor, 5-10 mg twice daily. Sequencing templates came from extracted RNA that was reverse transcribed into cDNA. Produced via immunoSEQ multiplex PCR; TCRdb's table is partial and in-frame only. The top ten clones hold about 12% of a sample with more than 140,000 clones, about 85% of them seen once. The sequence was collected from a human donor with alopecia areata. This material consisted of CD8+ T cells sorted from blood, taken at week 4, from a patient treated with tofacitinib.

For the CDR3, the DNA is TGTGCCAGCAGTGAAGTAGCGGGTACCAATCAGCCCCAGCATTTT. Its protein is CASSEVAGTNQPQHF. The rearrangement links TRBV6-1 to TRBJ1-5, with D uncertain. The CDR3 length is 15 residues. With 1 base removed from V and 3 bases from J, the gap between germline ends came to 10 bases. Germline lookup yields CDR1 MNHNS and CDR2 SASEGT.